This T cell receptor (beta chain) emerged from a study of blood T cells in healthy people across ages. Study-wide findings and caveats: Total diversity from one million sequenced T cells was likely underestimated.

Trimming removed 5 bases at V and 0 bases at J, with 13 bases between. CDR1 is WNHNN and CDR2 is SYGVQD in the germline V gene (reference sequence). This CDR3 contains 15 residues. Note on this clonotype: Antigen specificity is unknown.

Sample-barcoded 5' priming and a J-beta primer mix drove a second PCR of roughly 7 to 11 cycles. One entry per CDR3 protein results from TCRdb running MiXCR on the 5' RACE reads. This sample has roughly 1.5 million distinct CDR3 sequences, with approximately 43% found just once. V and J are TRBV10-1 and TRBJ1-1; unclear D gene. This TCR came from a woman aged 18-35 years in good health. Sample: blood. The CDR3 region has the DNA TGCGCCAGCAGTTACACAACCGGACTGAACACTGAAGCTTTCTTT. It is translated as CASSYTTGLNTEAFF.